Each of the 3 T cell receptor beta chains below was sequenced from the same sample in a study of breast tumors, draining lymph nodes, adjacent tissues. MiXCR, applied by TCRdb to the multiplex PCR reads, yields one record per CDR3 protein. There are 75,000 to 100,000 distinct CDR3 sequences in the sample; roughly a fifth occur only once, and 2% to 3% lies in the top ten. Samples came from axillary lymph nodes draining the breast cancer. The material sequenced was axillary lymph node tissue. The receptors here all came from a female donor with breast cancer. Some clones in this sample may be carry-over from other donors' samples.

This clonotype was detected many times. J is TRBJ1-5 and V is TRBV6-1, with D unresolved. CDR3 length: 14 residues. Germline CDR1 is MNHNS and CDR2 is SASEGT. Trimming pared 8 bases from V and 3 bases from J, leaving 14 bases between. CDR3 loop: CASGQGQYNQPQHF. Written as DNA, the CDR3 is TGTGCCAGCGGTCAAGGCCAGTACAATCAGCCCCAGCATTTT.

The chain combines TRBV3-1 with TRBJ2-1, with D perhaps matching TRBD2 (6 bases). This CDR3 is built from 16 residues. The ends were cut back, 1 base at V and 4 bases at J, with 14 bases in the middle. CDR1 and CDR2 from the germline V gene are LGHDT and YNNKEL (reference sequence). This CDR3 is CASSQGLDGGYNEQFF. CDR3 DNA sequence: TGTGCCAGCAGCCAAGGTTTAGACGGGGGTTACAATGAGCAGTTCTTC.

As to this clonotype: A much larger clone differs by one base, so this may be a read error. The CDR3 end shows no conserved phenylalanine or tryptophan, and so a read error is likely. V is TRBV30 and J is TRBJ2-5, with 9 bases aligning to TRBD2. Germline V gene data show CDR1 as GTSNPN and CDR2 as SVGIG (reference sequence). The CDR3 sequence is 14 residues long. After removal of 3 bases from V and 5 bases from J, the junction contained 7 bases not matched to a gene. The CDR3 coding sequence is TGTGCCTGGAGACTAGCGGGCTCGGGGGAGACCCAGTACCTC. It encodes CAWRLAGSGETQYL.